This TCR beta chain was obtained from a study of T cells after yellow fever vaccination. Study conclusions and caveats: Booster sampling recovered most clones from primary vaccination (less than 97% CD4, around 90% CD8). Researchers noted that a small share of clonotypes showed up in both CD4 and CD8 compartments.

This clonotype has a count of ten or more. The antigen remains undetermined. Germline V gives CDR1 LGHNA, CDR2 YSLEER. CDR3 length: 17 residues. V lost 0 bases and J lost 5; bases outside the gene matches: 11. MiXCR, applied by TCRdb to the 5' RACE reads, yields one record per CDR3 protein. The sample lists a few hundred thousand distinct CDR3 sequences; more than 3.5% were seen once. Sequencing used PBMCs, obtained 15 days after the yellow fever booster vaccination. The rearrangement links TRBV4-3 to TRBJ2-7, with 9 bases that match TRBD1. The source is a man younger than 35 who received the YFV17D yellow fever vaccine. The DNA for the CDR3 is TGCGCCAGCAGCCAAGAGAGGGGCGTCGACAGGGGGGACGAGCAGTACTTC. Residues: CASSQERGVDRGDEQYF.